This T cell receptor beta chain was retrieved from a study of blood T cell repertoires in COVID-19. This clone has a handful of counts. V shed 3 bases and J shed 6 bases, with 5 bases lying between them. Per germline, CDR1 SQVTM and CDR2 ANQGSEA. The CDR3 spans 10 residues. Profiled with immunoSEQ multiplex PCR; TCRdb holds only in-frame clones, not every one. The sample carries a few hundred thousand clones, approximately 86% recorded once. The specimen was peripheral blood. The rearrangement uses TRBV29-1 and TRBJ1-2; D is ambiguous. This sequence originates from a man in his forties who had recovered from COVID-19. The DNA for the CDR3 is TGCAGCGTTGATACAGATGGCTACACCTTC. Its translation is CSVDTDGYTF.